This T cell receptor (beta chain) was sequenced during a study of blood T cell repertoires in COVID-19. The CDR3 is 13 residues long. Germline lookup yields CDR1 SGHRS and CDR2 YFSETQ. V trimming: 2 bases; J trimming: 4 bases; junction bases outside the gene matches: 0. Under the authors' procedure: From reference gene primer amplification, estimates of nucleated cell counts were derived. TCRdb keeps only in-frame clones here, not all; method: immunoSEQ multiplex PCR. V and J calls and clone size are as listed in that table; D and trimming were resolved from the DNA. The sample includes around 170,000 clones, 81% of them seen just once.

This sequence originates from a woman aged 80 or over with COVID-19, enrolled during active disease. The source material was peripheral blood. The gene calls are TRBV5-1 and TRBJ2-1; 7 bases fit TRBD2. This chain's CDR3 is CASSFSGYNEQFF. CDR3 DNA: TGCGCCAGCAGCTTTAGCGGGTACAATGAGCAGTTCTTC.